The present TCR beta chain was sequenced within a study of early T cells in non-severe SARS-CoV-2 infection. CDR3 length: 15 residues. CDR1 and CDR2 (germline): SGHTA, FQGNSA. The V end lost 2 bases, the J end lost 2 bases, and 11 bases lay between the germline ends. TCRdb re-called the 5' RACE reads with MiXCR, one entry per CDR3 protein. The sample has 56,000 or so distinct CDR3 sequences; roughly a tenth are singletons. Sequencing input: whole blood. This rearrangement joins TRBV7-2 to TRBJ2-3, with D maybe TRBD2 (6 bases). This clonotype was sampled from an adult who was a healthcare worker with PCR-confirmed SARS-CoV-2 infection or an uninfected control (not recorded which). The CDR3 nucleotides read TGTGCCAGCAGCTTAAGGGCGGGATACACAGATACGCAGTATTTT. Translating it yields CASSLRAGYTDTQYF.